This T cell receptor (beta chain) was retrieved from a study of CD8 T cells in Susac syndrome. CDR1 SGDLS and CDR2 YYNGEE come from the germline V gene. Trimming left V 0 bases short and J 2 bases short, with 12 bases between. The CDR3 consists of 17 residues. RNA in amounts of about 0.5 to 1 ug was reverse transcribed with random hexamers. TCRdb re-analysed the immunoSEQ multiplex PCR reads in MiXCR, keeping a single row per CDR3 protein. The repertoire has roughly 200,000 distinct CDR3 sequences, approximately 93% of them found once; the top ten carry 0.1%. Whole-study results and caveats: The study recognized that the number of individuals in its TCR sequencing and HLA analysis was relatively small.

On this clonotype: Its target is unknown.

Sequencing input: CD4+ T cells from PBMCs. The chain links TRBV9 to TRBJ2-6; no clear D gene. This receptor was obtained from a human donor in good health. The DNA for the CDR3 is TGTGCCAGCAGCGTAGCTACGGCTCACACTGGGGCCAACGTCCTGACTTTC. This sequence encodes CASSVATAHTGANVLTF.